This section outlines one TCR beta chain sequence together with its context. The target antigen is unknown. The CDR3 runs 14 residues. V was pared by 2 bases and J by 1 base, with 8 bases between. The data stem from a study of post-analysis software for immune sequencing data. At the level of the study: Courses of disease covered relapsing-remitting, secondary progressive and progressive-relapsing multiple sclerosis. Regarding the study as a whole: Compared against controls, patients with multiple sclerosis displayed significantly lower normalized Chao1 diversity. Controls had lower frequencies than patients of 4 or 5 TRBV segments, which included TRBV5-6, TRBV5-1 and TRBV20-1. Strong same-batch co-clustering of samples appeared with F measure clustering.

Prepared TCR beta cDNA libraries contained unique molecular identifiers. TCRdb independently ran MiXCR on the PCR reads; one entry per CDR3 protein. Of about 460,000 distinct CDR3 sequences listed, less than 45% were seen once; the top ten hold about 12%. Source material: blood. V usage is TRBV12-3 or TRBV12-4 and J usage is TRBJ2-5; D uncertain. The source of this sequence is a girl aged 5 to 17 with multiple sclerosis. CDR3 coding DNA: TGTGCCAGCAGTTTATGGGGTATCCAAGAGACCCAGTACTTC. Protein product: CASSLWGIQETQYF.